This entry lists 19 T cell receptor beta chains sequenced from one sample in a study of cytomegalovirus exposure and HLA in healthy donors. Repertoires were generated with immunoSEQ multiplex PCR, while TCRdb's copy carries only in-frame clones and drops some. The table records some 76,000 clones, roughly 95% of them present only once. Sequenced material: PBMCs. Receptor source: a young woman in good health and CMV-seropositive.

CDR3 DNA: TGCGCCAGCAGCTTGGACGAGGACTACGAGCAGTACTTC. Its protein is CASSLDEDYEQYF. V gene TRBV5-1 combines with J gene TRBJ2-7; D unresolved. The CDR3 length is 13 residues. Germline assignment: CDR1 SGHRS and CDR2 YFSETQ. Trimming pared 0 bases from V and 3 bases from J, leaving 7 bases between.

CDR3 sequence reads: CASSLTEGNTIYF. DNA of the CDR3: TGTGCCAGCAGCTTAACTGAGGGAAACACCATATATTTT. The chain is built from TRBV7-9 and TRBJ1-3; the D is unclear. Trimming took 2 bases from V and 4 from J, leaving 6 bases between them. CDR1 SEHNR and CDR2 FQNEAQ come from the germline V gene (reference sequence). CDR3 length equals 13 residues.

The chain couples TRBV6-5 to TRBJ2-7; D remains unclear. V was pared by 5 bases and J by 3 bases, with 14 bases between. This CDR3 has 14 residues. Germline V CDR1 and CDR2: MNHEY, SVGAGI. CDR3 sequence reads: CASSRRQDSYEQYF. The CDR3 DNA reads TGTGCCAGCAGTCGTCGGCAGGATAGCTACGAGCAGTACTTC.

The CDR3 sequence is CASSVGQFSYNSPLHF. The DNA of the CDR3 is TGTGCCAGCAGCGTCGGACAGTTTTCCTATAATTCACCCCTCCACTTT. This chain connects TRBV11-1 to TRBJ1-6, with a weak D call TRBD1 (6 bases). This CDR3 contains 16 residues. Germline assignment: CDR1 SGHAT and CDR2 FQDESV (reference sequence). With 5 bases removed from V and 1 base from J, the gap between germline ends came to 12 bases.

The chain employs TRBV19 and TRBJ2-7, with 10 bases that match TRBD1. From germline, CDR1 is LNHDA and CDR2 SQIVND (reference sequence). J lost 3 bases, V lost 5 bases, and 7 bases had no gene match. The CDR3 is made up of 15 amino acids. CDR3 residues: CASSHTGQGFYEQYF. CDR3 sequence (DNA): TGTGCCAGTAGTCACACGGGACAGGGGTTCTACGAGCAGTACTTC.

The chain recombines TRBV11-1 with TRBJ1-2; D might be TRBD1 (6 bases). The length of the CDR3 is 13 residues. Trimming removed 3 bases at V and 4 bases at J, with 9 bases between. Germline V gene data show CDR1 as SGHAT and CDR2 as FQDESV (reference sequence). The CDR3: CASSFPDSYGYTF. Written as DNA, the CDR3 is TGTGCCAGCAGCTTCCCGGACAGCTATGGCTACACCTTC.

The table lists this clone with a count of one. The chain joins TRBV7-2 to TRBJ2-5; 8 bases match TRBD2. Germline CDR1 is SGHTA and CDR2 is FQGNSA. The junction had 3 bases not matched to a gene; V was cut back by 4 bases and J by 5 bases. The CDR3 is 13 amino acids. The CDR3 loop reads CASSSGLVETQYF. The CDR3 DNA reads TGTGCCAGCAGCTCGGGACTAGTCGAGACCCAGTACTTC.

The chain has TRBV6-5 and TRBJ1-6, with unresolved D. Germline V gene data show CDR1 as MNHEY and CDR2 as SVGAGI. Trimming stripped 9 bases from V and 7 bases from J, with 19 bases between. This CDR3 has 15 amino acids. CDR3 loop: CASRRVSSSNSPLHF. The CDR3, as DNA: TGTGCCAGTAGGAGGGTCAGCAGTTCCAATTCACCCCTCCACTTT.

V usage is TRBV11-3 and J usage is TRBJ2-5; 11 bases map to TRBD2. This CDR3 has 17 amino acids. CDR1 and CDR2 from the germline V gene are SGHNT and YENEEA. The V segment lost 3 bases and the J segment 5 bases; nucleotides outside the gene matches: 11. The CDR3 DNA reads TGTGCCAGCAGCTTCGGTAGCGGGAGGGGGTCGGCGGAGACCCAGTACTTC. Amino acid sequence: CASSFGSGRGSAETQYF.

The chain employs TRBV2 and TRBJ2-3; perhaps TRBD2 as D (8 bases). The CDR3 is made up of 13 amino acids. V was pared by 7 bases and J by 8 bases, with 16 bases between. Germline CDR1 and CDR2: SNHLY and FYNNEI. In DNA, the CDR3 is TGTGCCAGCAAAGCGGGAGCAGGGGGTACGCAGTATTTT. Translating gives CASKAGAGGTQYF.

V and J are TRBV15 and TRBJ1-1; D is uncertain. Trimming removed 0 bases from V and 5 bases from J, with 10 bases in between. This CDR3 spans 14 amino acids. Germline values: CDR1 LNHNV, CDR2 YYDKDF (reference sequence). The CDR3: CATSRDLTRTEAFF. The CDR3 nucleotides are TGTGCCACCAGCAGAGATCTAACTAGAACTGAAGCTTTCTTT.

The chain joins TRBV7-9 to TRBJ2-7, with 7 bases fitting TRBD1. Germline values: CDR1 SEHNR, CDR2 FQNEAQ (reference sequence). The CDR3 is 14 residues long. The ends lost 8 bases at V and 0 bases at J; junction bases unmatched: 7. The CDR3: CASASQGDSYEQYF. CDR3 in DNA: TGTGCCAGCGCCTCGCAGGGGGACTCCTACGAGCAGTACTTC. Full variable domain (missing parts from reference TRBV7-9 and TRBJ2-7): DTGVSQNPRHKITKRGQNVTFRCDPISEHNRLYWYRQTLGQGPEFLTYFQNEAQLEKSRLLSDRFSAERPKGSFSTLEIQRTEQGDSAMYLCASASQGDSYEQYFGPGTRLTVT.

The rearrangement links TRBV20-1 to TRBJ2-5; no definite D call. This CDR3 is 11 amino acids long. The germline V gene encodes CDR1 DFQATT and CDR2 SNEGSKA (reference sequence). V was cut by 6 bases and J by 0 bases, with 5 bases left in between. In DNA form, the CDR3 reads TGCAGTGCCCAGAACCAAGAGACCCAGTACTTC. It encodes CSAQNQETQYF.

The chain is built from TRBV4-3 and TRBJ2-3; TRBD2 is a possible D gene (6 bases). V was clipped by 2 bases and J by 5 bases, with 17 bases between them. The CDR3 is made up of 16 amino acids. Per germline, CDR1 LGHNA and CDR2 YSLEER. CDR3 amino acids: CASSQFSGDYEDTQYF. The DNA for the CDR3 is TGCGCCAGCAGCCAATTTAGCGGAGATTACGAAGATACGCAGTATTTT.

The chain employs TRBV5-4 and TRBJ2-7; the D is unclear. The CDR3 covers 13 residues. Germline CDR1 reads SGHNT; CDR2 reads YYREEE (reference sequence). Trimming removed 3 bases from V and 5 bases from J, with 12 bases in between. CDR3 nucleotides: TGTGCCAGCAGCTGGAGCCCATCCGACGAGCAGTACTTC. As protein: CASSWSPSDEQYF.

V is TRBV14 and J is TRBJ2-5; 8 bases agree with TRBD2. Germline CDR1 and CDR2: SGHDN and FVKESK. The V segment lost 1 base and the J segment 1 base; nucleotides outside the gene matches: 8. The CDR3 consists of 17 residues. The CDR3 sequence: CASSQGGTSGSQETQYF. CDR3 bases: TGTGCCAGCAGCCAAGGAGGAACTAGCGGCTCCCAAGAGACCCAGTACTTC.

In DNA form, the CDR3 reads TGCGCCAGCAGCCAAGTGTGGCTAGCGGGGGGAGAGGCGCAGTATTTT. This gives the protein CASSQVWLAGGEAQYF. This sequence joins TRBV4-3 and TRBJ2-3; TRBD2 matches at 11 bases. This CDR3 comprises 16 residues. V lost 1 base and J lost 10; bases outside the gene matches: 10. From germline, CDR1 is LGHNA and CDR2 YSLEER.

The chain has TRBV7-2 and TRBJ1-5, with unresolved D. CDR1 and CDR2 (germline): SGHTA, FQGNSA. V was trimmed by 2 bases and J by 5 bases, leaving 7 bases between them. The CDR3 spans 13 residues. Written as DNA, the CDR3 is TGTGCCAGCAGCTTATACCTAGATCAGCCCCAGCATTTT. It yields the protein CASSLYLDQPQHF.

The chain is built from TRBV5-1 and TRBJ1-1, with a tentative D call TRBD1 (6 bases). Trimming took 1 base from V and 1 from J, leaving 8 bases between them. The CDR3 contains 14 residues. CDR1 and CDR2 (germline): SGHRS, YFSETQ. This CDR3 reads CASSLRGGNTEAFF. The CDR3 DNA reads TGCGCCAGCAGCTTGAGAGGGGGGAACACTGAAGCTTTCTTT.